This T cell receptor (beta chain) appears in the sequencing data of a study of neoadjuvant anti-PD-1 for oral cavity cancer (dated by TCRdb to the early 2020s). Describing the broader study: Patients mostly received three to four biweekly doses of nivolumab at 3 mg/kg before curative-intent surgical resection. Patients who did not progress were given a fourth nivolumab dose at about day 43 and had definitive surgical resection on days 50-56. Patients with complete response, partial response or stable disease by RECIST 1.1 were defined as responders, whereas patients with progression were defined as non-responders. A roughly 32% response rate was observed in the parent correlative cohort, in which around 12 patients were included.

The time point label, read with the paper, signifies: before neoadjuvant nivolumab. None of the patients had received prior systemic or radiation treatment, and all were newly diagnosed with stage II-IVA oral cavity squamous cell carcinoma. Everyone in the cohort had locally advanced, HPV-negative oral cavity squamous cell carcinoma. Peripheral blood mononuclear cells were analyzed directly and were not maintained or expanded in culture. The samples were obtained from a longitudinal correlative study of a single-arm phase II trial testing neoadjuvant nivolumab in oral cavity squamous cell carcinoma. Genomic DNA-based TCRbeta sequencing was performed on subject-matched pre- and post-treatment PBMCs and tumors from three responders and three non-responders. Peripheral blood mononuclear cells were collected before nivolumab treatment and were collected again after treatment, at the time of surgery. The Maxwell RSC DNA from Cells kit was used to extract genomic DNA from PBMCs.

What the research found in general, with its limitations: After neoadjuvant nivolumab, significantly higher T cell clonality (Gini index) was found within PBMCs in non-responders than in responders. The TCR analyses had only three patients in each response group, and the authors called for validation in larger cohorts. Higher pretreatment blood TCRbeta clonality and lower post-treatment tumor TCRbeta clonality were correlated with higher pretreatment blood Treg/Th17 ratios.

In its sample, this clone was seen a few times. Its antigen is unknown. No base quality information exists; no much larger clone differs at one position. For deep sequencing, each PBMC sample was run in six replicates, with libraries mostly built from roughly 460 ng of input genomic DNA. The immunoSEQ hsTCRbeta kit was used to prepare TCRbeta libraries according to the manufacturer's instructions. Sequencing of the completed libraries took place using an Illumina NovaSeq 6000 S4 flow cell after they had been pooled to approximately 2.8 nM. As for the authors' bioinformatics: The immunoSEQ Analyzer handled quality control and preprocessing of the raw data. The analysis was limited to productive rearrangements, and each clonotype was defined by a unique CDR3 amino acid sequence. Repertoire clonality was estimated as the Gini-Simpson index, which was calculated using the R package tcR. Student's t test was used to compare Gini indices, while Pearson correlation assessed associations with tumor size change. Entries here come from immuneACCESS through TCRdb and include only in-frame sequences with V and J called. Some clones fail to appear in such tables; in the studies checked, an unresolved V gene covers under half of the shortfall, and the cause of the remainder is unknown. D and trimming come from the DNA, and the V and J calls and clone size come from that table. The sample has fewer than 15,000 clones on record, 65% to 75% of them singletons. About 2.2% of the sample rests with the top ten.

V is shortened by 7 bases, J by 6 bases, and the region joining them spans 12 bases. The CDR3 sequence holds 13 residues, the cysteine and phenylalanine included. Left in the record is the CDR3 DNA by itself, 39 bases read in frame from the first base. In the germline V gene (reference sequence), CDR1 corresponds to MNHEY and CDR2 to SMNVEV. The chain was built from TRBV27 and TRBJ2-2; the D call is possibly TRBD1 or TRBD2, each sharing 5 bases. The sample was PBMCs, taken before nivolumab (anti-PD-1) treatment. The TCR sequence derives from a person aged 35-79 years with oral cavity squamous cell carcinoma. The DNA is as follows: TGTGCCAGCAAGGATGTGGGGGCCGGGGAGCTGTTTTTT. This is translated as CASKDVGAGELFF.